Listed here are 17 T cell receptor beta chains from one sample, sequenced in a study of shared clonotypes between healthy human individuals. The protocol was immunoSEQ multiplex PCR, while the TCRdb copy is restricted to in-frame clones and leaves out a portion. The data show about 2.2 million clones, with 85% to 95% seen just once and around 1.8% held by the top ten. The naive CD8 population came from CD45RO-negative cells selected for CCR7, without terminally differentiated effector memory CD45RA+ cells. Sequenced material: naive CD8+ T cells from PBMCs. These receptors all come from a man between 18 and 35 years old in good health. Some clones in this sample may be carry-over from other donors' samples.

This chain joins TRBV9 and TRBJ2-2, with D hard to call. V was pared by 4 bases and J by 2 bases, with 15 bases between. CDR3 length equals 16 residues. The germline gives CDR1 SGDLS, CDR2 YYNGEE. DNA for the CDR3: TGTGCCAGCAGCCCCCGATCTACTTTCAACACCGGGGAGCTGTTTTTT. It yields the protein CASSPRSTFNTGELFF.

V usage is TRBV9 and J usage is TRBJ2-3; no clear D. Looked up from germline, CDR1 is SGDLS and CDR2 is YYNGEE. The V and J ends lost 0 bases and 2 bases respectively, with 7 bases between them. The CDR3 length is 14 residues. CDR3 region: CASSVANPTDTQYF. CDR3 nucleotide sequence: TGTGCCAGCAGCGTAGCTAACCCCACAGATACGCAGTATTTT.

The rearrangement joins TRBV10-3 to TRBJ1-1, with TRBD1 as a possible D gene (5 bases). Trimming removed 2 bases at V and 0 bases at J, with 13 bases between. Germline assignment: CDR1 ENHRY and CDR2 SYGVKD. This CDR3 region has 16 residues. The DNA of the CDR3 is TGTGCCATCAGTGAGGCCGGCGAGGGGATGAACACTGAAGCTTTCTTT. Translation gives CAISEAGEGMNTEAFF.

V usage is TRBV10-2 and J usage is TRBJ1-5; D gene ambiguous. The V gene's germline CDR1 is WSHSY and CDR2 SAAADI. This CDR3 region has 15 residues. V dropped 7 bases and J dropped 1 base, with 14 bases sitting between them. CDR3 in amino acids: CASTPGPVSNQPQHF. CDR3 nucleotides: TGCGCCAGCACCCCCGGGCCTGTAAGCAATCAGCCCCAGCATTTT.

The chain employs TRBV28 and TRBJ2-1; D gene uncertain. The CDR3 has 15 amino acids. Germline V gene data show CDR1 as MDHEN and CDR2 as SYDVKM. The ends were cut back, 8 bases at V and 5 bases at J, with 19 bases in the middle. The CDR3 nucleotides are TGTGCCAGCTCGCCTTTAGATCAGCTCGACAATGAGCAGTTCTTC. It translates to CASSPLDQLDNEQFF.

V gene TRBV14 combines with J gene TRBJ2-7; D is possibly TRBD2 (5 bases). V lost 8 bases to trimming and J lost 2 bases, with 13 bases between them. The CDR3 covers 13 residues. Germline loops: CDR1 SGHDN, CDR2 FVKESK. The DNA of the CDR3 is TGTGCCAGCGTGGGTGGAGGTCCCTACGAGCAGTACTTC. It yields the protein CASVGGGPYEQYF. Filled out from reference TRBV14 and TRBJ2-7, the complete variable domain reads EAGVTQFPSHSVIEKGQTVTLRCDPISGHDNLYWYRRVMGKEIKFLLHFVKESKQDESGMPNNRFLAERTGGTYSTLKVQPAELEDSGVYFCASVGGGPYEQYFGPGTRLTVT.

This clone is a singleton in its sample. The V call is TRBV7-9, the J call TRBJ1-2, with D maybe TRBD1 (6 bases). CDR3 length: 15 amino acids. V lost 5 bases and J 6 bases, leaving 19 bases between the germline ends. Germline V gene lookup returns CDR1 SEHNR and CDR2 FQNEAQ (reference sequence). CDR3 in amino acids: CASSPPRWGADGYTF. CDR3 DNA: TGTGCCAGCAGCCCCCCCCGTTGGGGGGCGGATGGCTACACCTTC.

This chain joins TRBV15 and TRBJ2-5, with 9 positions matching TRBD2. CDR3 length: 18 amino acids. Germline loops: CDR1 LNHNV, CDR2 YYDKDF (reference sequence). Losses at the gene ends were 8 bases for V and 5 bases for J; bases not matched to a gene: 21. The CDR3 loop reads CATDSGLRLAGEGETQYF. CDR3 DNA: TGTGCCACCGATTCCGGTTTGCGGTTAGCGGGAGAGGGGGAGACCCAGTACTTC.

This rearrangement joins TRBV5-1 to TRBJ1-3; D is unresolved. The length of the CDR3 is 16 residues. CDR1 SGHRS and CDR2 YFSETQ come from the germline V gene. The ends were cut back, 6 bases at V and 3 bases at J, with 19 bases in the middle. In DNA form, the CDR3 reads TGCGCCAGCACCCCGACGGGTCCGCCTTTTGGAAACACCATATATTTT. It specifies CASTPTGPPFGNTIYF.

Comment on this clone: Other nucleotide sequences in the sample specify the same CDR3. This chain links TRBV7-9 with TRBJ2-1, with D possibly TRBD2 on 5 matching bases. This CDR3 comprises 13 residues. Germline lookup yields CDR1 SEHNR and CDR2 FQNEAQ (reference sequence). Trimming cost V 8 bases and J 0 bases, with 8 bases left between them. CDR3 in amino acids: CASERSSYNEQFF. The CDR3 DNA follows: TGTGCCAGCGAGCGGAGCTCCTACAATGAGCAGTTCTTC.

Written as DNA, the CDR3 is TGTGCCAGCAGCGTCCCGAGAGCAGGACTAGCGCCTATCGGTAGCACAGATACGCAGTATTTT. Its translation is CASSVPRAGLAPIGSTDTQYF. The V and J genes are TRBV9 and TRBJ2-3; TRBD2 matches at 9 bases. Germline V gene lookup returns CDR1 SGDLS and CDR2 YYNGEE. V was pared by 2 bases and J by 0 bases, with 19 bases of the junction left unmatched. The CDR3 contains 21 residues.

Comment on this clone: The same CDR3 can be traced to other DNA sequences in this sample. This chain links TRBV19 with TRBJ2-6, with 7 bases identical to TRBD1. Germline V gene data show CDR1 as LNHDA and CDR2 as SQIVND (reference sequence). V lost 4 bases, J lost 0 bases, and 0 bases stayed unmatched. The CDR3 consists of 15 residues. CDR3 residues: CASSTGGSGANVLTF. Here the CDR3 DNA reads TGTGCCAGTAGTACAGGGGGCTCTGGGGCCAACGTCCTGACTTTC.

The sample holds one count of this clone. The sample has other DNA sequences that encode this CDR3 too. V gene TRBV7-9 combines with J gene TRBJ2-1, with D unresolved. Deletions cut 1 base from V and 7 bases from J, with 5 bases between. Germline V gene lookup returns CDR1 SEHNR and CDR2 FQNEAQ (reference sequence). The length of the CDR3 is 12 residues. For the CDR3, the DNA is TGTGCCAGCAGCTTAGTTCGAAATGAGCAGTTCTTC. Amino acid sequence: CASSLVRNEQFF.

The CDR3 spells CASSPSDYEQYF. In DNA, the CDR3 is TGTGCCAGCAGTCCCTCCGACTACGAGCAGTACTTC. The chain employs TRBV6-6 and TRBJ2-7; D is undetermined. V was trimmed by 5 bases and J by 3 bases, leaving 8 bases between them. The CDR3 is 12 amino acids. Germline CDR1 MNHNY, CDR2 SVGAGI (reference sequence).

The rearrangement joins TRBV5-1 to TRBJ2-2; 8 bases align to TRBD2. Germline V gene data show CDR1 as SGHRS and CDR2 as YFSETQ. The CDR3 is made up of 17 amino acids. The ends lost 4 bases at V and 7 bases at J; junction bases unmatched: 15. CDR3 residues: CASSQELERELHGELFF. As DNA, the CDR3 is TGCGCCAGCAGCCAGGAATTGGAGCGGGAGCTTCACGGGGAGCTGTTTTTT.

The chain uses TRBV4-3 and TRBJ1-3; a possible D gene is TRBD1 (6 bases). The CDR3 is 16 residues long. V lost 1 base and J lost 5, with 15 bases in between. Germline V gives CDR1 LGHNA, CDR2 YSLEER. The chain's CDR3 is CASSQGKTGTRNTIYF. In DNA form, the CDR3 reads TGCGCCAGCAGCCAAGGTAAAACCGGGACAAGAAACACCATATATTTT.

The chain combines TRBV7-9 with TRBJ2-7, with 12 bases aligning to TRBD2. The CDR3 is 16 residues long. The germline V gene encodes CDR1 SEHNR and CDR2 FQNEAQ (reference sequence). With V trimmed by 5 bases and J by 4 bases, 9 bases remained unmatched. The CDR3 is CASSARLAGVGYEQYF. The CDR3 region has the DNA TGTGCCAGCAGCGCACGACTAGCGGGAGTTGGGTACGAGCAGTACTTC. Together with reference TRBV7-9 and TRBJ2-7, the CDR3 gives the full variable domain: DTGVSQNPRHKITKRGQNVTFRCDPISEHNRLYWYRQTLGQGPEFLTYFQNEAQLEKSRLLSDRFSAERPKGSFSTLEIQRTEQGDSAMYLCASSARLAGVGYEQYFGPGTRLTVT.